The rows below give T cell receptor beta chains drawn from one sample of a study of CD8 T cells in Susac syndrome. TCRdb redid the calling of the immunoSEQ multiplex PCR reads with MiXCR, one entry per CDR3 protein. This sample has around 160,000 distinct CDR3 sequences, with around 94% found just once. Sequenced input: CD4+ T cells from PBMCs. The receptors here all came from a human donor in good health. Each CDR3 is given with its conserved first and last residue. The order of the fields is D gene, J gene, clone size, V gene, CDR3 DNA, CDR3 protein. A D gene is named only where the DNA matches it firmly. The size entry is marked missing in some rows and otherwise reads once, few, many or a size class.

TRBD1 | TRBJ1-6 | . | TRBV5-1 | TGCGCCAGCAGCTTGGCCGAGACAGGGTCTTCACCCCTCCACTTT | CASSLAETGSSPLHF
. | TRBJ2-3 | . | TRBV20-1 | TGCAGTGCTTCACCCTCCCTGAATACGCAGTATTTT | CSASPSLNTQYF
TRBD1 | TRBJ1-6 | . | TRBV5-1 | TGCGCCAGCAGCTTGTCACAGGGGTTAGGATCACCCCTCCACTTT | CASSLSQGLGSPLHF
TRBD2 | TRBJ2-1 | . | TRBV20-1 | TGCAGTGCTAGGGGTCTAGCGGGCTTATACAATGAGCAGTTCTTC | CSARGLAGLYNEQFF
TRBD1 | TRBJ1-5 | . | TRBV23-1 | TGCGCCAGCAGTCAAACTCCAGGGGGCAAGGATCAGCCCCAGCATTTT | CASSQTPGGKDQPQHF
. | TRBJ1-5 | . | TRBV19 | TGTGCCAGTAGTTTTGTCGGGCAGCCCCAGCATTTT | CASSFVGQPQHF
. | TRBJ1-2 | . | TRBV20-1 | TGCAGTGTGGAAACAGGGCTCGGCTACACCTTC | CSVETGLGYTF
. | TRBJ2-3 | . | TRBV9 | TGTGCCAGCAGCCCACAGGGGACTCTTGGCACAGATACGCAGTATTTT | CASSPQGTLGTDTQYF
. | TRBJ2-7 | . | TRBV5-1 | TGCGCCAGCAGCCAATCCCAGGGAAGGAACTACGAGCAGTACTTC | CASSQSQGRNYEQYF
. | TRBJ2-1 | . | TRBV29-1 | TGCAGCGTCCAACTAGATCACAATGAGCAGTTCTTC | CSVQLDHNEQFF
. | TRBJ1-6 | . | TRBV20-1 | TGCAGTGCTCTAGCGGGGGTACTCCTCCACTTT | CSALAGVLLHF
TRBD1 | TRBJ1-2 | once | TRBV25-1 | TGTGCCAGCACACAGGGGGTTGCTTTCACCTTC | CASTQGVAFTF
. | TRBJ2-1 | . | TRBV25-1 | TGTGCCAGCACAGTGAATGGAATCAATCGCTCGGGATACAATGAGCAGTTCTTC | CASTVNGINRSGYNEQFF
TRBD2 | TRBJ2-5 | . | TRBV9 | TGTGCCAGCAGTCCAGAGGGACTAGCGGGACAGACCCAGTACTTC | CASSPEGLAGQTQYF
. | TRBJ2-1 | . | TRBV5-1 | TGCGCCAGCAGCTTGGACCAGGAATACAATGAGCAGTTCTTC | CASSLDQEYNEQFF
. | TRBJ1-4 | . | TRBV15 | TGTGCCACCAAGGTATCAGGAGGAGGTGAAAAACTGTTTTTT | CATKVSGGGEKLFF
. | TRBJ2-7 | . | TRBV6-2/TRBV6-3 | TGTGCCAGCAGTTACGGACGGAACGCGTACTTC | CASSYGRNAYF
TRBD2 | TRBJ2-2 | . | TRBV6-2/TRBV6-3 | TGTGCCAGCAGTTATGGACTAGAGGGGACCGGGGAGCTGTTTTTT | CASSYGLEGTGELFF
. | TRBJ2-3 | once | TRBV4-3 | TGCGCCAGCAGCCTAGCACGGGACGCCCGCACAGATACGCAGTATTTT | CASSLARDARTDTQYF
. | TRBJ2-1 | . | TRBV20-1 | TGCAGTGCTATCGGCTTTCGTCCGGACAATGAGCAGTTCTTC | CSAIGFRPDNEQFF
TRBD2 | TRBJ2-7 | . | TRBV15 | TGTGCCACCAGCAGAGATCAGCGGGGGGCTTTCTACGAGCAGTACTTC | CATSRDQRGAFYEQYF
. | TRBJ2-5 | . | TRBV29-1 | TGCAGCCTTCAAAGGAATGGAGAGACCCAGTACTTC | CSLQRNGETQYF
TRBD2 | TRBJ2-3 | . | TRBV7-2 | TGTGCCAGCAGCTTGGCGGCGGGGGGAAGGGGAGATACGCAGTATTTT | CASSLAAGGRGDTQYF
. | TRBJ1-2 | . | TRBV4-3 | TGCGCCAGCAGCCAAGAAGGGGGGTTCGGCTATGGCTACACCTTC | CASSQEGGFGYGYTF
. | TRBJ2-5 | . | TRBV24-1 | TGTGCCACCAGTGATCCCTTGGGGGCCGGGGAGACCCAGTACTTC | CATSDPLGAGETQYF
. | TRBJ2-7 | . | TRBV5-6 | TGTGCCAGCAGCTTAGGCTCAGGGTACCCCTACGAGCAGTACTTC | CASSLGSGYPYEQYF
. | TRBJ2-5 | . | TRBV7-2 | TGTGCCAGCAGCCCCCGGGACGCCCAAGAGACCCAGTACTTC | CASSPRDAQETQYF
TRBD2 | TRBJ2-3 | . | TRBV3-1 | TGTGCCAGCAGCCGCGGCGGGGGGGGCGATACGCAGTATTTT | CASSRGGGGDTQYF
TRBD2 | TRBJ2-5 | . | TRBV20-1 | TGCAGTGCTAGAGATCGACTAGCCCAAGAGACCCAGTACTTC | CSARDRLAQETQYF
TRBD1 | TRBJ1-6 | . | TRBV25-1 | TGTGCCAGCAGTGAGGGGGGACAGGGGAATTCACCCCTCCACTTT | CASSEGGQGNSPLHF
. | TRBJ1-2 | . | TRBV6-2/TRBV6-3 | TGTGCCAGCAAAGACACGTCTATTGAGACCTTC | CASKDTSIETF
. | TRBJ2-7 | . | TRBV15 | TGTGCCACCAGCAGGACAGGTTTAAGCTCCTACGAGCAGTACTTC | CATSRTGLSSYEQYF
TRBD2 | TRBJ2-3 | . | TRBV9 | TGTGCCAGCAGCGTAGGTCGGGGGGCAGATACGCAGTATTTT | CASSVGRGADTQYF
. | TRBJ1-5 | . | TRBV6-2/TRBV6-3 | TGTGCCAGCAGTTACGGATGGGCCCAGCATTTT | CASSYGWAQHF
. | TRBJ1-1 | . | TRBV29-1 | TGCAGCGCCGGCGGATGGAACACTGAAGCTTTCTTT | CSAGGWNTEAFF
. | TRBJ2-1 | . | TRBV12-3/TRBV12-4 | TGTGCCAGTGTAGACAGTGAGCAGTTCTTC | CASVDSEQFF
. | TRBJ2-3 | once | TRBV12-3/TRBV12-4 | TGTGCCAGCAGCCAGGACCGGGACACAGATACGCAGTATTTT | CASSQDRDTDTQYF
. | TRBJ2-7 | . | TRBV3-1 | TGTGCCAGCAGCCAAGTCCAGGGTAACGAGCAGTACTTC | CASSQVQGNEQYF
TRBD2 | TRBJ2-7 | . | TRBV7-2 | TGTGCCAGCAGCCCGGGGGGGCGAACCTACGAGCAGTACTTC | CASSPGGRTYEQYF
. | TRBJ2-5 | once | TRBV29-1 | TGCAGCGTTGACAGGGGGGGTTCGGAGACCCAGTACTTC | CSVDRGGSETQYF
. | TRBJ2-3 | . | TRBV4-3 | TGCGCCAGCAGCCAAGGGCGGCTGAGCACAGATACGCAGTATTTT | CASSQGRLSTDTQYF
TRBD1 | TRBJ1-2 | . | TRBV20-1 | TGCAGTGCTGGCCCGGGACAGGGACAAGGCTACACCTTC | CSAGPGQGQGYTF
TRBD2 | TRBJ2-5 | . | TRBV3-1 | TGTGCCAGCAGCCGAGGGACTAGTCGAGAGACCCAGTACTTC | CASSRGTSRETQYF
TRBD1 | TRBJ2-6 | . | TRBV6-5 | TGTGCCAGCAGTTGGGACAGTCGGTACTCTGGGGCCAACGTCCTGACTTTC | CASSWDSRYSGANVLTF
. | TRBJ1-2 | . | TRBV7-9 | TGTGCCAGCAGCTTAGAAAACTATGGCTACACCTTC | CASSLENYGYTF